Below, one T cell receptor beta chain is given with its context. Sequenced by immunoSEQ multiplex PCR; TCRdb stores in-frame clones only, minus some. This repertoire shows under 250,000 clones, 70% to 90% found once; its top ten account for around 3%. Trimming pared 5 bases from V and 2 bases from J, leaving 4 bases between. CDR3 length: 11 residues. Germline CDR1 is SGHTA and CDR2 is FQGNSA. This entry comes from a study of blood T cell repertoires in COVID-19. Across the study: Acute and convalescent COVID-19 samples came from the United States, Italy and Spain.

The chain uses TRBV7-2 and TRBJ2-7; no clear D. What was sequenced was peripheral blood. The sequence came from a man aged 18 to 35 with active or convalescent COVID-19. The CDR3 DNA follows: TGTGCCAGCAGCCTACCCTACGAGCAGTACTTC. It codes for CASSLPYEQYF.